This record looks at one TCR beta chain sequence and its context. No cognate antigen has been identified for it. No base qualities exist here, and no much larger clone lies one base off it. The CDR3 regions of human TCRbeta chains were analyzed by immunosequencing. The published analysis was carried out like this. TCRs in the repertoires were compared against a reference library of SARS-CoV-2-specific TCRs that had been generated with the MIRA antigen-specificity platform. Breadth was defined as the fraction of unique TCRs that were SARS-CoV-2-associated. Depth was defined as the fraction of total T cells that were SARS-CoV-2-associated. Using the MIRA data, each spike-specific TCR was mapped to the spike region that the TCR reacts to and placed in a CD4 or CD8 class. Log10-transformed breadth and depth values were compared by one-way ANOVA with Sidak's multiple comparisons tests. This immuneACCESS table, as held by TCRdb, lists in-frame sequences with V and J called but not all clones. Of the missing ones, under half trace to an unresolved V gene in checked studies; the others have no known cause. V, J and clone size are taken as reported in that table, and D and trimming were inferred from the DNA itself. This sample has some 160,000 clones in its table, and roughly 93% of those were observed once. Approximately 2% of the sample rests with the top ten.

The sample's time point label, in plain terms: about 28 days (+/-7) after the second vaccine dose. Because spike-specific TCR depth and breadth did not differ between the two schedules, AZD1222 recipients who got a second dose at roughly 4 weeks were pooled with those who got a second dose at roughly 12 weeks. The vaccinee samples were drawn from two UK trials, COV001 and COV002, one of which was a single-blind randomized controlled phase 2/3 trial testing AZD1222 (ChAdOx1 nCoV-19) in healthy adults. For TCRbeta chain sequencing, PBMC samples from trial participants were taken at day 0 and at day 28 after the second dose. This specimen belongs to a study of T cell responses to AZD1222 COVID-19 vaccine (dated by TCRdb to the early 2020s). For context, the study as a whole: A total of about 250 trial participants underwent TCR sequencing, of whom about 210 had received two doses of AZD1222 and around 25 had received two doses of the MenACWY control vaccine. Trial participants were enrolled into age subgroups of 18-55, 56-69 and 70-plus years, which contained about 150, 28 and 57 TCR-sequenced participants, respectively. Study-wide findings and limitations: Because no day 14 peak-response samples were available, the repertoires could be characterized only after the peak T cell response. Most participants were white British and females outnumbered males, and the authors suggested that clonal diversity may have been underestimated. In the small 56-69-year group, the increase in depth fell short of significance, most likely because of low power. Conclusions about previously exposed vaccinees were limited because only a handful of AZD1222 recipients were SARS-CoV-2 seropositive at baseline. After two AZD1222 doses, both the breadth and the depth of spike-specific TCRs were significantly higher than at day 0 and than in MenACWY recipients. Nearly half of unique spike-specific TCRs reportedly recognized epitopes outside regions mutated in the B.1.351 and B.1.1.7 variants. The vaccine-associated CD4 TCRs covered the entire spike protein, and the dominant responses fell in regions 160-218 and 743-854.

The germline V gene specifies SGHRS as CDR1 and YFSETQ as CDR2. The junction shows trimming of 0 bases on V and 8 bases on J, plus 3 bases between the germline ends. Its CDR3 holds 11 amino acids, cysteine through phenylalanine. CDR3 DNA is the only sequence kept; it has 33 bases, read in frame from the first base. The sequence is built from TRBV5-1 and TRBJ2-1, with the D segment identity uncertain. The sample was peripheral blood, taken 28 days after the second AZD1222 dose. The clonotype was recovered from an adult who received the AZD1222 COVID-19 vaccine. This receptor carries the CDR3 CASSLGYEQFF. The nucleotide sequence is TGCGCCAGCAGCTTGGGTTATGAGCAGTTCTTC.